The rows below give T cell receptor beta chains drawn from one sample of a study of cytomegalovirus exposure and HLA in healthy donors. Sequencing was performed with immunoSEQ multiplex PCR; in TCRdb, only in-frame clones are kept and a portion is missing. The sample records around 120,000 clones, 75% to 85% being singletons. Sequencing used PBMCs. These receptors came from a middle-aged woman in good health and CMV-seronegative. CDR3s include the opening cysteine and the closing phenylalanine or tryptophan. Fields, in order: J gene, V gene, D gene, clone size, CDR3 DNA, CDR3 protein. D genes are given only for firm matches. Size is stated for part of the rows, as once, few or many counts, or as a class when the clone is expanded.

J gene: TRBJ1-3; V gene: TRBV2; D gene: TRBD1; clone size: -; CDR3 DNA: TGTGCCAGCACCCCCACAGGGGTTGGAAACACCATATATTTT; CDR3 protein: CASTPTGVGNTIYF
J gene: TRBJ1-2; V gene: TRBV25-1; D gene: TRBD1; clone size: once; CDR3 DNA: TGTGCCAGCAGCCCCCGGACAGGGTATGGCTACACCTTC; CDR3 protein: CASSPRTGYGYTF
J gene: TRBJ2-5; V gene: TRBV4-3; D gene: -; clone size: -; CDR3 DNA: TGCGCCAGCAGCCAAGACTGGACAAACCAAGAGACCCAGTACTTC; CDR3 protein: CASSQDWTNQETQYF
J gene: TRBJ2-2; V gene: TRBV5-4; D gene: -; clone size: -; CDR3 DNA: TGTGCCAGCAGCTTGGCCCGGCTAGCTTCCACCGGGGAGCTGTTTTTT; CDR3 protein: CASSLARLASTGELFF
J gene: TRBJ1-4; V gene: TRBV19; D gene: -; clone size: few; CDR3 DNA: TGTGCCAGTAGTATCAAGGGGATTGGAGAAAAACTGTTTTTT; CDR3 protein: CASSIKGIGEKLFF
J gene: TRBJ2-1; V gene: TRBV5-1; D gene: TRBD2; clone size: -; CDR3 DNA: TGCGCCAGCAGCTTGGTTGTTAGCGGGAGTGGGAATGAGCAGTTCTTC; CDR3 protein: CASSLVVSGSGNEQFF
J gene: TRBJ1-2; V gene: TRBV5-1; D gene: -; clone size: -; CDR3 DNA: TGCGCCAGCACCACCGGGGGGAGCGGCTATGGCTACACCTTC; CDR3 protein: CASTTGGSGYGYTF
J gene: TRBJ2-7; V gene: TRBV4-3; D gene: -; clone size: -; CDR3 DNA: TGCGCCAGCAGCCAAGATCAGGGTTCGTACGAGCAGTACTTC; CDR3 protein: CASSQDQGSYEQYF
J gene: TRBJ1-2; V gene: TRBV5-5; D gene: TRBD1; clone size: -; CDR3 DNA: TGTGCCAGCAGCTTTGTTACTCCTCACACAGGGGTCGACACCTTC; CDR3 protein: CASSFVTPHTGVDTF
J gene: TRBJ1-2; V gene: TRBV19; D gene: -; clone size: -; CDR3 DNA: TGTGCCAGCCAGAAGGAGGACGGCGACTATGGCTACACCTTC; CDR3 protein: CASQKEDGDYGYTF
J gene: TRBJ2-1; V gene: TRBV4-1; D gene: -; clone size: -; CDR3 DNA: TGCGCCAGCAGCCAAATCCCGGAGACCGATTACAATGAGCAGTTCTTC; CDR3 protein: CASSQIPETDYNEQFF
J gene: TRBJ1-1; V gene: TRBV29-1; D gene: TRBD1; clone size: -; CDR3 DNA: TGCAGCGGAGGACAGGGGATCGGCACTGAAGCTTTCTTT; CDR3 protein: CSGGQGIGTEAFF
J gene: TRBJ1-2; V gene: TRBV6-5; D gene: -; clone size: -; CDR3 DNA: TGTGCCAGCAGTTACTCAAGGGGTCAGGGTGGCTACACCTTC; CDR3 protein: CASSYSRGQGGYTF
J gene: TRBJ2-5; V gene: TRBV7-9; D gene: -; clone size: -; CDR3 DNA: TGTGCCAGCAGCGAAAGTTGGCAGGGGCCCCACCAAGAGACCCAGTACTTC; CDR3 protein: CASSESWQGPHQETQYF
J gene: TRBJ2-3; V gene: TRBV9; D gene: TRBD2; clone size: -; CDR3 DNA: TGTGCCAGCAGCGTAGCCCCGACTAGCGGGGTGTTAGATACGCAGTATTTT; CDR3 protein: CASSVAPTSGVLDTQYF
J gene: TRBJ2-7; V gene: TRBV27; D gene: TRBD1; clone size: -; CDR3 DNA: TGTGCCAGCAGTTTAGAGGGGGCCTCCTACGAGCAGTACTTC; CDR3 protein: CASSLEGASYEQYF
J gene: TRBJ2-7; V gene: TRBV27; D gene: TRBD2; clone size: -; CDR3 DNA: TGTGCCAGCAGACCCGGGACTAGCGGGGCCTACGAGCAGTACTTC; CDR3 protein: CASRPGTSGAYEQYF
J gene: TRBJ2-1; V gene: TRBV27; D gene: TRBD2; clone size: -; CDR3 DNA: TGTGCCAGCAGTCCCACGTCGGCGGGAGGCTACAATGAGCAGTTCTTC; CDR3 protein: CASSPTSAGGYNEQFF